Below, 4 T cell receptor beta chains from the same sample are listed, as sequenced in a study of neoadjuvant anti-PD-1 for oral cavity cancer. Regarding time point: after neoadjuvant nivolumab, at surgical resection. Using immunoSEQ multiplex PCR, the repertoire was profiled, and TCRdb retains in-frame clones only, with some absent. The table lists about 9,500 clones, 65% to 70% of them singletons. The sample here was PBMCs, taken after nivolumab (anti-PD-1) treatment. Receptors were obtained from a person aged 40 to 85 with oral cavity squamous cell carcinoma.

This clone has only one observation. The V and J genes are TRBV18 and TRBJ2-7, with D hard to call. V lost 6 bases to trimming and J lost 4 bases, with 19 bases between them. Germline V gene lookup returns CDR1 KGHSH and CDR2 LQKENI. The CDR3 spans 15 residues. This chain's CDR3 is CASSPTGRWVYEQYF. The CDR3 nucleotides read TGTGCCAGCTCGCCTACCGGCCGCTGGGTGTACGAGCAGTACTTC.

The CDR3 region is CASSQRELRDTGGEQFF. Here the CDR3 DNA reads TGTGCCAGCAGCCAACGGGAATTACGGGACACGGGGGGTGAGCAGTTCTTC. The rearrangement joins TRBV14 to TRBJ2-1; the D gene is possibly TRBD2 (7 bases). This CDR3 comprises 17 residues. CDR1 is SGHDN and CDR2 is FVKESK in the germline V gene. V was pared by 2 bases and J by 9 bases, with 23 bases between.

The rearrangement uses TRBV29-1 and TRBJ1-4; D is ambiguous. Looked up from germline, CDR1 is SQVTM and CDR2 is ANQGSEA. V lost 2 bases and J lost 8, with 15 bases in between. This CDR3 has 14 amino acids. CDR3 DNA: TGCAGCGTTGAAAAGAGGGATCTCGGGGAAAAACTGTTTTTT. This gives the protein CSVEKRDLGEKLFF.

This clone showed up just a few times. V is TRBV9 and J is TRBJ1-1; no clear D gene. V was trimmed by 2 bases and J by 1 base, leaving 12 bases between them. Germline V gene sequence: CDR1 SGDLS, CDR2 YYNGEE. The CDR3 has 15 residues. The CDR3 spells CASSVRGNPNTEAFF. CDR3 nucleotide sequence: TGTGCCAGCAGCGTGCGTGGGAATCCGAACACTGAAGCTTTCTTT.